A single sample is the source of the 9 T cell receptor beta chains below, sequenced in a study of CD8 T cells in Susac syndrome. With random hexamers, 0.5 to 1 ug RNA was reverse transcribed. From the immunoSEQ multiplex PCR reads, TCRdb called clonotypes with MiXCR, one entry per CDR3 protein. The sample contains over 100,000 distinct CDR3 sequences, roughly 92% of which appear only once. Specimen: CD8+ T cells from PBMCs. The source is a human donor in good health.

The V and J genes are TRBV2 and TRBJ2-3; possibly TRBD1 or TRBD2 for D (5 bases each). Between the trimmed V and J ends, which lost 2 bases and 4 bases, there was a span of 10 bases. This CDR3 spans 14 amino acids. Per germline, CDR1 SNHLY and CDR2 FYNNEI. This chain's CDR3 is CASSESRGPDTQYF. The CDR3 coding sequence is TGTGCCAGCAGTGAAAGCCGGGGCCCAGATACGCAGTATTTT.

The V and J genes are TRBV3-1 and TRBJ2-5; D is possibly TRBD1 or TRBD2 (6 bases each). Germline lookup yields CDR1 LGHDT and CDR2 YNNKEL (reference sequence). The CDR3 consists of 15 residues. Trimming left V 0 bases short and J 1 base short, with 9 bases between. The CDR3 DNA follows: TGTGCCAGCAGCCAAGACGGGGGCCGCCAAGAGACCCAGTACTTC. This encodes CASSQDGGRQETQYF.

The chain combines TRBV15 with TRBJ2-3, with 14 bases identical to TRBD2. The CDR3 loop spans 18 amino acids. Germline CDR1 reads LNHNV; CDR2 reads YYDKDF (reference sequence). The V gene end was trimmed by 0 bases and the J gene end by 4 bases; junction bases not matched to a gene: 6. CDR3 sequence (DNA): TGTGCCACCAGCAGAGAAGGTGGACTAGCGGGAGGTTCAGATACGCAGTATTTT. As protein: CATSREGGLAGGSDTQYF. The full variable domain, completed using reference TRBV15 and TRBJ2-3, is DAMVIQNPRYQVTQFGKPVTLSCSQTLNHNVMYWYQQKSSQAPKLLFHYYDKDFNNEADTPDNFQSRRPNTSFCFLDIRSPGLGDTAMYLCATSREGGLAGGSDTQYFGPGTRLTVL.

The CDR3 region has the DNA TGTGCCAGCAGCCGCAATAGCAATCAGCCCCAGCATTTT. Amino acid sequence: CASSRNSNQPQHF. The chain recombines TRBV14 with TRBJ1-5; D gene uncertain. Trimming took 4 bases from V and 0 from J, leaving 4 bases between them. CDR3 size: 13 residues. Germline CDR1 and CDR2: SGHDN and FVKESK.

CDR3 DNA sequence: TGTGCCAGCAGGGATCCTGTAACAGGGGGCACTGAAGCTTTCTTT. This sequence encodes CASRDPVTGGTEAFF. The chain joins TRBV2 to TRBJ1-1, with 8 nucleotides matching TRBD1. The CDR3 is made up of 15 amino acids. V lost 6 bases, J lost 4 bases, and 10 bases stayed unmatched. Germline V lookup: CDR1 SNHLY, CDR2 FYNNEI.

This clonotype was counted a few times. The genes are TRBV6-5 and TRBJ2-1; TRBD1 might be the D (6 bases). Germline lookup yields CDR1 MNHEY and CDR2 SVGAGI. CDR3 length: 12 residues. Between the trimmed V and J ends, which lost 11 bases and 7 bases, there was a span of 15 bases. The chain's CDR3 is CAARTVGNEQFF. The CDR3 region has the DNA TGTGCCGCTAGGACAGTGGGGAATGAGCAGTTCTTC.

The V and J genes are TRBV7-9 and TRBJ1-2; 12 bases agree with TRBD1. The V segment lost 7 bases and the J segment 6 bases; nucleotides outside the gene matches: 9. This CDR3 has 15 amino acids. The V gene's germline CDR1 is SEHNR and CDR2 FQNEAQ (reference sequence). As DNA, the CDR3 is TGTGCCAGCACCCGGGGACAGGGGGCATCTGATGGCTACACCTTC. It codes for CASTRGQGASDGYTF.

This chain uses TRBV18 with TRBJ2-1; 12 bases line up with TRBD2. V was pared by 3 bases and J by 7 bases, with 7 bases of the junction left unmatched. The CDR3 spans 16 residues. The germline V gene has CDR1 KGHSH and CDR2 LQKENI. CDR3 residues: CASSPQGLAGSNEQFF. CDR3 DNA sequence: TGTGCCAGCTCACCCCAAGGACTAGCGGGATCGAATGAGCAGTTCTTC.

The J gene is TRBJ2-5, the V gene TRBV4-1, with 8 bases aligning to TRBD1. Germline V lookup: CDR1 MGHRA, CDR2 YSYEKL. V was pared by 0 bases and J by 5 bases, with 8 bases of the junction left unmatched. This CDR3 has 16 residues. The CDR3 is CASSQDRAGGHETQYF. The CDR3 nucleotides are TGCGCCAGCAGCCAAGATAGGGCAGGGGGCCACGAGACCCAGTACTTC.